This T cell receptor beta chain was obtained from a study of Ad26.COV2.S vaccination and SARS-CoV-2 variants. V shed 2 bases, J shed 8 bases, and the junction held 6 bases outside the gene matches. The CDR3 covers 14 residues. CDR1 is MNHEY, CDR2 SMNVEV, per germline (reference sequence). The treatment is: approximately 18 received Ad26.COV2.S at low or high dose, single or two shots; several received placebo; per-sample allocation not given. The investigators took samples on day 63 after the first vaccine or placebo injection. Using immunoSEQ multiplex PCR, the repertoire was profiled, and TCRdb retains in-frame clones only, with some absent. The data show fewer than 500,000 clones, with roughly 88% seen just once and about 4.5% held by the top ten.

V gene TRBV27 combines with J gene TRBJ2-1; 7 bases are a match to TRBD1. Source: peripheral blood, taken in a trial of Ad26.COV2.S vaccine versus placebo. This sequence was found in a person between 18 and 60 years old who received the Ad26.COV2.S COVID-19 vaccine or a placebo. CDR3 protein: CASSLGNRGYEQFF. The CDR3 DNA follows: TGTGCCAGCAGTTTAGGTAACAGGGGATATGAGCAGTTCTTC.